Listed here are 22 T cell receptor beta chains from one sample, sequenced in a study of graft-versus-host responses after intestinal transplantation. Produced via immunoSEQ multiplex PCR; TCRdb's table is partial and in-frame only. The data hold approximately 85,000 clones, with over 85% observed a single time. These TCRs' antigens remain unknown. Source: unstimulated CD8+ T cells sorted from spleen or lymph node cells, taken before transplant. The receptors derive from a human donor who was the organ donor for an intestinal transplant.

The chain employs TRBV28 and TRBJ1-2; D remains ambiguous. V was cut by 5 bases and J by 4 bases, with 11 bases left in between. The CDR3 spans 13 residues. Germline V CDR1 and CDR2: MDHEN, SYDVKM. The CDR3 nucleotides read TGTGCCAGCAGTGAACCCGGGAGCTATGGCTACACCTTC. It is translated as CASSEPGSYGYTF.

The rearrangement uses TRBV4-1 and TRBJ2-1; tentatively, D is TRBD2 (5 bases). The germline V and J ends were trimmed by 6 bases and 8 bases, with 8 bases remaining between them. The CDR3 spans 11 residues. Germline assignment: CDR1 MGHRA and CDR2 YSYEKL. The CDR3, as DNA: TGCGCCAGCAGTCACGGGGATGAGCAGTTCTTC. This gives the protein CASSHGDEQFF.

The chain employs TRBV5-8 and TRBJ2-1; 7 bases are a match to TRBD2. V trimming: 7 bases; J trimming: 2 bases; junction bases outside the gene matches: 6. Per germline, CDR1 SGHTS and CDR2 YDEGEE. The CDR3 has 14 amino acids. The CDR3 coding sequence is TGTGCCAGCTCAGGGAGGGGCCCCTACAATGAGCAGTTCTTC. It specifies CASSGRGPYNEQFF.

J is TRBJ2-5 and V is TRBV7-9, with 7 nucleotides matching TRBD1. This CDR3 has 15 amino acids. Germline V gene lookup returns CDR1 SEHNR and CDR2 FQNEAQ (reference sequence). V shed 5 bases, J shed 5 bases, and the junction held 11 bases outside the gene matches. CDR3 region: CASSGQGETVETQYF. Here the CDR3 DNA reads TGTGCCAGCAGCGGCCAGGGGGAGACAGTCGAGACCCAGTACTTC. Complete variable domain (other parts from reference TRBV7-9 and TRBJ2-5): DTGVSQNPRHKITKRGQNVTFRCDPISEHNRLYWYRQTLGQGPEFLTYFQNEAQLEKSRLLSDRFSAERPKGSFSTLEIQRTEQGDSAMYLCASSGQGETVETQYFGPGTRLLVL.

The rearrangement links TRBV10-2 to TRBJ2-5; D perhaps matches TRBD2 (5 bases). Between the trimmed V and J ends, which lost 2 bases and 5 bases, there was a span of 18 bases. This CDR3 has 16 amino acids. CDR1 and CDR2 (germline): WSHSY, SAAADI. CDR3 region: CASSEPELGPRETQYF. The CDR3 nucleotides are TGCGCCAGCAGTGAGCCAGAACTAGGACCCCGTGAGACCCAGTACTTC.

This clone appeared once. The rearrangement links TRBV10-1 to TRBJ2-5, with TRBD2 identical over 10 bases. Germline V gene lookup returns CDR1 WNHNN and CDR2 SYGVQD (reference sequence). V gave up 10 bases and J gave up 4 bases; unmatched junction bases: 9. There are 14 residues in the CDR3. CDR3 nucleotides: TGCGCCACCGAGACCTTAGCGGGAGGAGAGACCCAGTACTTC. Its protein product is CATETLAGGETQYF.

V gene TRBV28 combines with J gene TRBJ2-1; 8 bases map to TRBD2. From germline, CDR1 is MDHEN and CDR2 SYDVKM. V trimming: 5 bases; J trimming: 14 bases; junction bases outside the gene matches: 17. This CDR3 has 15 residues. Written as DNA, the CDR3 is TGTGCCAGCAGTAGACCAGCGGGAGTTTTCAGTCTCGAGTTCTTC. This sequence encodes CASSRPAGVFSLEFF.

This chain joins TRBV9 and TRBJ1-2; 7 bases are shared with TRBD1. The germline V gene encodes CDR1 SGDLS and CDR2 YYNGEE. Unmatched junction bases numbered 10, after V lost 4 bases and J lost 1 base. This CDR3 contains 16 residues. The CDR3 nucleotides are TGTGCCAGCAGCCCGAAAACAGGGGTAAATAACTATGGCTACACCTTC. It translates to CASSPKTGVNNYGYTF.

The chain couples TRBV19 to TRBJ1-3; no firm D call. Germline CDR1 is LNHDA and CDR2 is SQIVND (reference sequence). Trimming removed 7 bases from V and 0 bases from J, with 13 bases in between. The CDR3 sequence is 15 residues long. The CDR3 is CASNARKFSGNTIYF. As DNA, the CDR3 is TGTGCCAGTAATGCGAGGAAATTCTCTGGAAACACCATATATTTT.

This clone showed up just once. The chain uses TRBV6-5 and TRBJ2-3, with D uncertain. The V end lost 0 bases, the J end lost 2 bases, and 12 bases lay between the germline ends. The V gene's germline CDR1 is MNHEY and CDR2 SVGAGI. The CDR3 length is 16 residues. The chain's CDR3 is CASSYSQTFLTDTQYF. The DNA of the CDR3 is TGTGCCAGCAGTTACTCCCAGACTTTCCTCACAGATACGCAGTATTTT.

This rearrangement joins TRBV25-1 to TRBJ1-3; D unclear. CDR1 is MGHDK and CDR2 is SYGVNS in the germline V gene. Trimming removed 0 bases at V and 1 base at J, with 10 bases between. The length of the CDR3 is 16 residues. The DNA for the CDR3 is TGTGCCAGCAGTGAATACTCGGGTAAGTCTGGAAACACCATATATTTT. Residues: CASSEYSGKSGNTIYF.

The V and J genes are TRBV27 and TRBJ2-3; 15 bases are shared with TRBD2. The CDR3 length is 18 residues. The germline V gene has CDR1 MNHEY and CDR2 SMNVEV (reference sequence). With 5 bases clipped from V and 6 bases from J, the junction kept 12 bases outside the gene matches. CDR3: CASSHQRTSGREGDTQYF. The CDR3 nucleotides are TGTGCCAGCAGTCACCAACGGACTAGCGGGAGGGAAGGGGATACGCAGTATTTT.

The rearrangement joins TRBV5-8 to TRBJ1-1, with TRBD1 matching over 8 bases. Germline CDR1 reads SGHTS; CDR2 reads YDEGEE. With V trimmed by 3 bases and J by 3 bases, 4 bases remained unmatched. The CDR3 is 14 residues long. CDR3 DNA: TGTGCCAGCAGCTGGACAGGGACGTACACTGAAGCTTTCTTT. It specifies CASSWTGTYTEAFF.

The CDR3 here is CASSYRGNNEQFF. Written as DNA, the CDR3 is TGTGCCAGCAGTTATCGCGGAAACAATGAGCAGTTCTTC. This rearrangement joins TRBV27 to TRBJ2-1, with unresolved D. Trimming stripped 4 bases from V and 5 bases from J, with 9 bases between. The CDR3 runs 13 residues. Germline-derived CDR1 and CDR2 are MNHEY and SMNVEV (reference sequence).

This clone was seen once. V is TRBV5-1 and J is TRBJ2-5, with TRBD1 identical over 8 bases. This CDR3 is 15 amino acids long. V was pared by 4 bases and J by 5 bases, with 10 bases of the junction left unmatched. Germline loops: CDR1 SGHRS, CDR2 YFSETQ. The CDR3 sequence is CASSPGQEGRETQYF. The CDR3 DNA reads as TGCGCCAGCAGCCCGGGACAGGAGGGTCGGGAGACCCAGTACTTC.

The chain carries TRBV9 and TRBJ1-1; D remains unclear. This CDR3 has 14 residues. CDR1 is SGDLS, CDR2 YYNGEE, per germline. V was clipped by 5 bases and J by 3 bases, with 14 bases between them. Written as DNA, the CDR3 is TGTGCCAGCAGGCCGAGTGCTGATTACACTGAAGCTTTCTTT. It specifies CASRPSADYTEAFF.

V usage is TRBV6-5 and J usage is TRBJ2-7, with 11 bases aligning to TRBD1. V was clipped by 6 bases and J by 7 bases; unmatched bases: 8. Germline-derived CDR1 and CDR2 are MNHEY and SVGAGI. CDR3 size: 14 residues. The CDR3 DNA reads TGTGCCAGCAGGCTTACCGGGACAGGGGGTGAGCAGTACTTC. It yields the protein CASRLTGTGGEQYF.

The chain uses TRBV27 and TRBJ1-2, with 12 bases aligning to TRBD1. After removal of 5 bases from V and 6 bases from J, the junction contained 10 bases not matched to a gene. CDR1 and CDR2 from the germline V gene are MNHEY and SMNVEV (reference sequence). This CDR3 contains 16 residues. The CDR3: CASSPIWDRGHHGYTF. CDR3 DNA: TGTGCCAGCAGTCCAATTTGGGACAGGGGGCATCATGGCTACACCTTC.

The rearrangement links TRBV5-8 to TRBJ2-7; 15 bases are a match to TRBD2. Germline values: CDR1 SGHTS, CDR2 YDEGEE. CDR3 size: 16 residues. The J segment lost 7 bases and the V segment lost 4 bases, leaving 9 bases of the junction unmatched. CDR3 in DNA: TGTGCCAGCAGCCCCCCGGGACTAGCGGGGGGCTTTGAGCAGTACTTC. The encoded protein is CASSPPGLAGGFEQYF.

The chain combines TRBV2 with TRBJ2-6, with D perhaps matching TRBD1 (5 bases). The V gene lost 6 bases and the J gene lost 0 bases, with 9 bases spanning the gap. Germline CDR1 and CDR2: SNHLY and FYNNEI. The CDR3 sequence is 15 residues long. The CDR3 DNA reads TGTGCCAGCAGATACAGGTTCTCTGGGGCCAACGTCCTGACTTTC. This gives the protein CASRYRFSGANVLTF. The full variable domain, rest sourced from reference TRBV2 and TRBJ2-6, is EPEVTQTPSHQVTQMGQEVILRCVPISNHLYFYWYRQILGQKVEFLVSFYNNEISEKSEIFDDQFSVERPDGSNFTLKIRSTKLEDSAMYFCASRYRFSGANVLTFGAGSRLTVL.

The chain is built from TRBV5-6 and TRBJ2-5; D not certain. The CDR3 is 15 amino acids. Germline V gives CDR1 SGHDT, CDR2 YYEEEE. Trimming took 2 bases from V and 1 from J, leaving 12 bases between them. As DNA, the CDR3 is TGTGCCAGCAGCTTTTTGCACACATCCCAAGAGACCCAGTACTTC. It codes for CASSFLHTSQETQYF.

This CDR3 reads CASSKQGYGYTF. The DNA for the CDR3 is TGTGCCAGCAGCAAACAGGGCTATGGCTACACCTTC. This chain uses TRBV6-5 with TRBJ1-2, with D maybe TRBD1 (6 bases). CDR1 and CDR2 from the germline V gene are MNHEY and SVGAGI. V was clipped by 6 bases and J by 4 bases, with 9 bases between them. The CDR3 length is 12 residues.